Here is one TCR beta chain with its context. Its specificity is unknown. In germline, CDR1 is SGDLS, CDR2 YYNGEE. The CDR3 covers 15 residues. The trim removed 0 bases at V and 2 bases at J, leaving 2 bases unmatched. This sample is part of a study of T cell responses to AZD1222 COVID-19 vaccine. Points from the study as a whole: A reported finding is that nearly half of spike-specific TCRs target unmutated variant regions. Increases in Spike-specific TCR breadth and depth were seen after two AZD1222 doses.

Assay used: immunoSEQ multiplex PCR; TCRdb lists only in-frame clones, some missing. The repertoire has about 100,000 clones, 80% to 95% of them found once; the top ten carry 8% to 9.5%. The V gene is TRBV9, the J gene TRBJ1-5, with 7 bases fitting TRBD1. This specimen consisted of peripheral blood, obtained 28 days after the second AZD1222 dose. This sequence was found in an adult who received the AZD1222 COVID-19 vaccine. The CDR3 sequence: CASSVGQGGNQPQHF. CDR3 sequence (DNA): TGTGCCAGCAGCGTAGGGCAGGGGGGCAATCAGCCCCAGCATTTT. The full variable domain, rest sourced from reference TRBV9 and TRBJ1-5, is DSGVTQTPKHLITATGQRVTLRCSPRSGDLSVYWYQQSLDQGLQFLIQYYNGEERAKGNILERFSAQQFPDLHSELNLSSLELGDSALYFCASSVGQGGNQPQHFGDGTRLSIL.